This T cell receptor (beta chain) was captured by sequencing in a study of blood T cell repertoires in COVID-19. Seattle patient enrollment occurred during active infection, with longitudinal follow-up thereafter. Sequenced by immunoSEQ multiplex PCR; TCRdb stores in-frame clones only, minus some. This table has 130,000 or so clones, 86% appearing once. Germline V gives CDR1 SNHLY, CDR2 FYNNEI. This CDR3 has 15 amino acids. V dropped 5 bases and J dropped 7; count of bases not matched to a gene: 8. This clone was detected only a few times. The source material was peripheral blood. The TCR originated in a woman in her sixties or seventies with COVID-19, enrolled during active disease. This chain uses TRBV2 with TRBJ2-1, with 10 bases aligning to TRBD2. CDR3 sequence reads: CASSYLAGDLNEQFF. For the CDR3, the DNA is TGTGCCAGCAGTTATCTAGCGGGGGACCTAAATGAGCAGTTCTTC.